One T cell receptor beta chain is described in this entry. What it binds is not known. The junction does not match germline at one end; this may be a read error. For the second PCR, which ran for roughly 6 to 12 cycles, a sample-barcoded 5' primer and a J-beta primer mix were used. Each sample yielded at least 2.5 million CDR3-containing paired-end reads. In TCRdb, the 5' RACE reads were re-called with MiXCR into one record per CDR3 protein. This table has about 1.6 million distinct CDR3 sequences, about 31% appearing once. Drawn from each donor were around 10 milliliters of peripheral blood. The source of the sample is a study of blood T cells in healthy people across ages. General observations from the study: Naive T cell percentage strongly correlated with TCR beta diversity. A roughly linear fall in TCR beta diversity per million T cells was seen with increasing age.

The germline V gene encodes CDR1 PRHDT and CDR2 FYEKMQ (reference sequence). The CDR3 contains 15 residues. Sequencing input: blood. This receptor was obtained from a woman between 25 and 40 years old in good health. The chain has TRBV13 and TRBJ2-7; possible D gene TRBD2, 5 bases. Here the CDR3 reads CASNLVSEGFYEQYF. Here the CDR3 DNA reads TGTGCCAGCAACTTAGTTAGCGAGGGATTCTACGAGCAGTACTTC. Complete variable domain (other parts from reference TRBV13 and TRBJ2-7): AAGVIQSPRHLIKEKRETATLKCYPIPRHDTVYWYQQGPGQDPQFLISFYEKMQSDKGSIPDRFSAQQFSDYHSELNMSSLELGDSALYFCASNLVSEGFYEQYFGPGTRLTVT.